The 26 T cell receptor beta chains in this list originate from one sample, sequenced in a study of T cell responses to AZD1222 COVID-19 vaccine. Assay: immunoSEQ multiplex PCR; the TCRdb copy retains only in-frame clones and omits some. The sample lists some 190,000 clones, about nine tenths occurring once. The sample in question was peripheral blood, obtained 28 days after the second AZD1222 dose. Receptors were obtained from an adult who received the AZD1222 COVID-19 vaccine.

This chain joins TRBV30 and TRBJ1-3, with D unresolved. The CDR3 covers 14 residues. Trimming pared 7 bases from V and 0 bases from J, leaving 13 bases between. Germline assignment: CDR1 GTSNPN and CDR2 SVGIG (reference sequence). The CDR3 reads CAYHRALSGNTIYF. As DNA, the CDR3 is TGTGCCTACCACCGAGCCCTCTCTGGAAACACCATATATTTT.

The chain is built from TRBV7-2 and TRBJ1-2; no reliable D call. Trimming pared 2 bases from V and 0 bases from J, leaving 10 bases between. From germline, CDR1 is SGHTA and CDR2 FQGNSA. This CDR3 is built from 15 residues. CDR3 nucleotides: TGTGCCAGCAGCTTATCTCGGTCAGCTAACTATGGCTACACCTTC. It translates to CASSLSRSANYGYTF.

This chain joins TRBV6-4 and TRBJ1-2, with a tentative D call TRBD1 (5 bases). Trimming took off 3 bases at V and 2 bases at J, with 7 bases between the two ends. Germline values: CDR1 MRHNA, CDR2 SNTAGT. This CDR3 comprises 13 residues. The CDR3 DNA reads TGTGCCAGCAGTGAGGACAAAAACTATGGCTACACCTTC. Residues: CASSEDKNYGYTF.

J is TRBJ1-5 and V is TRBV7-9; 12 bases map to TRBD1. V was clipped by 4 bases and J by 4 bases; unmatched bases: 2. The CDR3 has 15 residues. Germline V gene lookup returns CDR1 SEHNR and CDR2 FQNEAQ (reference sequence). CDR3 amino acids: CASSWGQGANQPQHF. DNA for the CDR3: TGTGCCAGCAGCTGGGGACAGGGGGCAAATCAGCCCCAGCATTTT.

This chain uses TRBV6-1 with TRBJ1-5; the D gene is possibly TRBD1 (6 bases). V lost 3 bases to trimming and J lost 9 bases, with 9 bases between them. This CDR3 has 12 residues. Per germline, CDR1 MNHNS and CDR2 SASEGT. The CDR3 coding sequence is TGTGCCAGCAGTGATGGGGGGCGGCCCCAGCATTTT. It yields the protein CASSDGGRPQHF.

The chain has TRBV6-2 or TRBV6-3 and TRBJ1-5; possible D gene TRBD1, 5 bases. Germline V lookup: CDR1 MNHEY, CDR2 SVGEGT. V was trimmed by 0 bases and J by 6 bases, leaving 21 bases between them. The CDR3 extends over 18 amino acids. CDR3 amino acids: CASSYSRTGVTLSQPQHF. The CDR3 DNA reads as TGTGCCAGCAGTTACTCACGAACAGGTGTAACTCTTAGTCAGCCCCAGCATTTT.

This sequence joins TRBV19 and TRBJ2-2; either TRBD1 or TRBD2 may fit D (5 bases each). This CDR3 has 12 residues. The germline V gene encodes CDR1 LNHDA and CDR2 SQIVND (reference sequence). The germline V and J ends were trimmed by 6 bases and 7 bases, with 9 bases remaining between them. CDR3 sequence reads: CASSLGRGELFF. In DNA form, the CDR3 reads TGTGCCAGTAGCCTGGGACGCGGGGAGCTGTTTTTT.

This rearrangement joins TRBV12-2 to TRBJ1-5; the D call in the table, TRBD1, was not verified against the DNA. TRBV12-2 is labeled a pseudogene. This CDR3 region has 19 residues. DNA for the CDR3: TGTGCAAGTCGCGAGACCCCGGACAGGGGAGGGGCCCAGTGGAGGCCCCAGCATTTT. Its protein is CASRETPDRGGAQWRPQHF.

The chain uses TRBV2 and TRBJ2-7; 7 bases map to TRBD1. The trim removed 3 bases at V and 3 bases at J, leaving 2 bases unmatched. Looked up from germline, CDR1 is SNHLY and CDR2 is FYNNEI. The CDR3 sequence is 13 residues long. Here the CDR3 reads CASSDRTGYEQYF. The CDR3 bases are TGTGCCAGCAGTGACAGGACAGGCTACGAGCAGTACTTC.

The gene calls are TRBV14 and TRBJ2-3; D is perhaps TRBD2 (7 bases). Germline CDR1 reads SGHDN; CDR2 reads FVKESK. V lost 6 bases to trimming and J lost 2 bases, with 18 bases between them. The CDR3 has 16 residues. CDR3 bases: TGTGCCAGCAGGCCCTCAGTGGGGGGGGCCACAGATACGCAGTATTTT. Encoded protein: CASRPSVGGATDTQYF.

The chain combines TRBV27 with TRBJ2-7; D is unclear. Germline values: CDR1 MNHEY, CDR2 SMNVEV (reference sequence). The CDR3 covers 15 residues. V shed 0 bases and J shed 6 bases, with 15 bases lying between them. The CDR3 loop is CASSLSQPSRGEQYF. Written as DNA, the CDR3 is TGTGCCAGCAGTTTATCGCAGCCAAGCCGTGGCGAGCAGTACTTC.

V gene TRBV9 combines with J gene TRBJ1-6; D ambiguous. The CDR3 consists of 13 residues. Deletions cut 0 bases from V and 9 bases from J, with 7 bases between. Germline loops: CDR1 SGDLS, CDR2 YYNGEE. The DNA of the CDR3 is TGTGCCAGCAGCGTAGAAGGCGCTTCACCCCTCCACTTT. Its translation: CASSVEGASPLHF. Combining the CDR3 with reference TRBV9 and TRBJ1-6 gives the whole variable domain DSGVTQTPKHLITATGQRVTLRCSPRSGDLSVYWYQQSLDQGLQFLIQYYNGEERAKGNILERFSAQQFPDLHSELNLSSLELGDSALYFCASSVEGASPLHFGNGTRLTVT.

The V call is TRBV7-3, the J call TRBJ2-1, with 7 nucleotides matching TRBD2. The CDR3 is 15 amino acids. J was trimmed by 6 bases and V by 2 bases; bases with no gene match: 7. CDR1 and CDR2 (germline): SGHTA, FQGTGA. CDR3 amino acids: CASSLFLAVGNEQFF. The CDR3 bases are TGTGCCAGCAGCTTATTCCTAGCGGTTGGCAATGAGCAGTTCTTC.

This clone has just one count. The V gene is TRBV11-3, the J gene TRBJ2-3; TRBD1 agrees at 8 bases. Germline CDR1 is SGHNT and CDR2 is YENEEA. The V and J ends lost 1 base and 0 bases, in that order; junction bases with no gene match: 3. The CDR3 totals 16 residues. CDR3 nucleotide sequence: TGTGCCAGCAGCTTAGGGGGACAGGCTAGCACAGATACGCAGTATTTT. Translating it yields CASSLGGQASTDTQYF. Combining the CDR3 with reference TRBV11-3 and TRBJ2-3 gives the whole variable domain EAGVVQSPRYKIIEKKQPVAFWCNPISGHNTLYWYLQNLGQGPELLIRYENEEAVDDSQLPKDRFSAERLKGVDSTLKIQPAELGDSAVYLCASSLGGQASTDTQYFGPGTRLTVL.

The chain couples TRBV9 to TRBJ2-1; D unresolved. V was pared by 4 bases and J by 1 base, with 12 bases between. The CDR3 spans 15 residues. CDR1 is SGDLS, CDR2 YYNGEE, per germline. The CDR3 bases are TGTGCCAGCAGCCCAGGCCACGGTTCCTACAATGAGCAGTTCTTC. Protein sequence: CASSPGHGSYNEQFF.

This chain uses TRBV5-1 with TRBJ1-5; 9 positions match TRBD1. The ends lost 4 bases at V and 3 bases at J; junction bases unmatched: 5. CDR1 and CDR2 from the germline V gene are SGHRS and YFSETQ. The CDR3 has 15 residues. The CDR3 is CASSEGQGPNQPQHF. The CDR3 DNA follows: TGCGCCAGCAGCGAGGGACAGGGTCCCAATCAGCCCCAGCATTTT. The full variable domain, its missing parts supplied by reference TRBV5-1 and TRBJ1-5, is KAGVTQTPRYLIKTRGQQVTLSCSPISGHRSVSWYQQTPGQGLQFLFEYFSETQRNKGNFPGRFSGRQFSNSRSEMNVSTLELGDSALYLCASSEGQGPNQPQHFGDGTRLSIL.

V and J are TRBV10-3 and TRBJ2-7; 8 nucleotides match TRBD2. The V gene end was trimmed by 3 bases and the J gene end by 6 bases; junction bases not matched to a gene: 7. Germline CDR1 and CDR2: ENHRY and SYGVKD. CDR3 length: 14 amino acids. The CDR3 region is CAISDSSGSFEQYF. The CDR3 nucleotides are TGTGCCATCAGTGATTCCAGCGGGAGTTTCGAGCAGTACTTC.

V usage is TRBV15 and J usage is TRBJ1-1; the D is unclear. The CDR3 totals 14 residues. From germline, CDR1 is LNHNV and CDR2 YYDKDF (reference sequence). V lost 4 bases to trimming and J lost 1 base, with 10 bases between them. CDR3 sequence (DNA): TGTGCCACCAGCAAGGAATTCAAGAACACTGAAGCTTTCTTT. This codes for CATSKEFKNTEAFF.

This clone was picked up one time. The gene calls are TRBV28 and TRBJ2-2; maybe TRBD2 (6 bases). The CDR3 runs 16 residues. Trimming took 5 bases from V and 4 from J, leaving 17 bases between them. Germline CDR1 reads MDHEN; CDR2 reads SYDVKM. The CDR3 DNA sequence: TGTGCCAGCAGTCCCCCCGTGGGGCGGGGCACCGGGGAGCTGTTTTTT. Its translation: CASSPPVGRGTGELFF.

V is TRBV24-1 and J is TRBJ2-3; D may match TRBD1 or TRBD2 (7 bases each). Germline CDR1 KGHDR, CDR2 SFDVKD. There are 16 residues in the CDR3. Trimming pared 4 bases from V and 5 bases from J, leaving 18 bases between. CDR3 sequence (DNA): TGTGCCACCAGTGAGTCCCAGGGGGGGCGTGGAGATACGCAGTATTTT. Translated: CATSESQGGRGDTQYF.

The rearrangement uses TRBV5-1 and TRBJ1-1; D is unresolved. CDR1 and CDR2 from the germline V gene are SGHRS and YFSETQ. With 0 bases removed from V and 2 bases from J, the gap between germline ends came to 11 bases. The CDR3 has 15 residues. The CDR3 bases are TGCGCCAGCAGCTTGGCTTCGGGAGCCAACACTGAAGCTTTCTTT. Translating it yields CASSLASGANTEAFF.

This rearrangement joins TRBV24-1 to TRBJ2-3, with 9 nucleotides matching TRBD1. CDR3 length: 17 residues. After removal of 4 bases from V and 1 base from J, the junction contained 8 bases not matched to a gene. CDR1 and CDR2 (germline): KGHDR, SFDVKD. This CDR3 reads CATSDLVGDRGTDTQYF. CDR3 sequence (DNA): TGTGCCACCAGTGACCTTGTCGGGGACAGGGGCACAGATACGCAGTATTTT.

CDR3 amino acids: CASSSPGARYEQYF. The CDR3 DNA reads TGTGCCAGCAGTTCCCCCGGGGCTCGGTACGAGCAGTACTTC. This chain joins TRBV28 and TRBJ2-7; tentatively, D is TRBD1 or TRBD2 (5 bases each). V was shortened by 4 bases and J by 4 bases, with 14 bases between the two germline ends. The germline V gene has CDR1 MDHEN and CDR2 SYDVKM. The CDR3 extends over 14 amino acids.

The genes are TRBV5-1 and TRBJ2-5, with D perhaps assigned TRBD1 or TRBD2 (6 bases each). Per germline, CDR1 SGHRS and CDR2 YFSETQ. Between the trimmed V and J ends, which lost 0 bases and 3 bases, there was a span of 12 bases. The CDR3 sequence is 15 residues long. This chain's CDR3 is CASSLEGGYKETQYF. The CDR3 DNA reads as TGCGCCAGCAGCTTGGAGGGGGGCTATAAAGAGACCCAGTACTTC.

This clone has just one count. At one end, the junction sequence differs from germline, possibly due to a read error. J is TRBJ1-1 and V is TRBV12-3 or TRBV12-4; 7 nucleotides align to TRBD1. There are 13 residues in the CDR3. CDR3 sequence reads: CASSSTGNAEAFF. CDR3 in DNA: TGTGCCAGCAGCTCGACAGGGAACGCTGAAGCTTTCTTT.

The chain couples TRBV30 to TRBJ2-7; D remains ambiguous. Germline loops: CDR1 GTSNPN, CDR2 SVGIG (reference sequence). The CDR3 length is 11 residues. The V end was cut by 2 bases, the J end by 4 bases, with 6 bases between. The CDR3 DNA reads TGTGCCTGGAGTATGGGATACGAGCAGTACTTC. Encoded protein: CAWSMGYEQYF.